This T cell receptor (beta chain) was captured in a study of cytomegalovirus exposure and HLA in healthy donors. As to this clone: Antigen: not known.

The PCR employed 60 Vbeta primers together with 13 Jbeta primers. The protocol was immunoSEQ multiplex PCR, while the TCRdb copy is restricted to in-frame clones and leaves out a portion. The repertoire table contains approximately 190,000 clones. Findings and caveats of the study: Overall, roughly 170 TCR beta chains were annotated as cytomegalovirus-associated.

The CDR3 spans 15 residues. J lost 0 bases, V lost 5 bases, and 2 bases had no gene match. CDR1 MNHNS and CDR2 SASEGT come from the germline V gene. Sequencing was carried out using PBMCs. The TCR sequence derives from a boy younger than 18 in good health and CMV-seronegative. This chain uses TRBV6-1 with TRBJ1-5; 9 nucleotides match TRBD1. The CDR3: CASSWTGASNQPQHF. CDR3 nucleotide sequence: TGTGCCAGCAGTTGGACAGGGGCTAGCAATCAGCCCCAGCATTTT.